The clone carrying this TCR beta chain was seen a single time. The source of the sample is a study of blood T cell repertoires in COVID-19. Turning to the study itself: Sources were T cells, B-cell-depleted T cells, or PBMCs; the material itself was cDNA or gDNA.

Germline V gene data show CDR1 as MNHEY and CDR2 as SVGEGT. This CDR3 is built from 15 residues. Germline trimming cut 5 bases from V and 8 bases from J; bases unmatched to any gene: 14. Produced via immunoSEQ multiplex PCR; TCRdb's table is partial and in-frame only. The table lists approximately 210,000 clones, around four fifths of them singletons. Sample: peripheral blood. The receptor was derived from a man aged 25-40 years with active or convalescent COVID-19. This sequence joins TRBV6-2 or TRBV6-3 and TRBJ1-2, with 7 bases matching TRBD1. The CDR3 is CASSNRRGNLQGYTF. The CDR3 DNA sequence: TGTGCCAGCAGTAACCGCAGGGGGAATTTACAAGGCTACACCTTC.